This paragraph reports one T cell receptor (beta chain). Clones were read by immunoSEQ multiplex PCR, and TCRdb kept only the in-frame ones, dropping some. The repertoire holds approximately 89,000 clones, with around 80% as singletons. Germline values: CDR1 KGHSH, CDR2 LQKENI. The CDR3 is 15 amino acids. With V trimmed by 3 bases and J by 9 bases, 7 bases remained unmatched. This entry is derived from a study of blood T cell repertoires in COVID-19. Study in general: The cDNA or gDNA used as material had been derived from T cells, B-cell-depleted T cells, or PBMCs.

V is TRBV18 and J is TRBJ1-6; 8 nucleotides agree with TRBD1. This TCR was sampled from a man between 65 and 85 years old with acute or convalescent COVID-19. The sample consisted of peripheral blood. CDR3: CASSPVTGDSSPLHF. CDR3 nucleotides: TGTGCCAGCTCACCGGTGACAGGGGACTCTTCACCCCTCCACTTT. The whole variable domain, remainder taken from reference TRBV18 and TRBJ1-6, is NAGVMQNPRHLVRRRGQEARLRCSPMKGHSHVYWYRQLPEEGLKFMVYLQKENIIDESGMPKERFSAEFPKEGPSILRIQQVVRGDSAAYFCASSPVTGDSSPLHFGNGTRLTVT.